The 20 T cell receptor beta chains below all came from one sample that was sequenced in a study of shared clonotypes between healthy human individuals. Clones were sequenced by immunoSEQ multiplex PCR, and TCRdb holds only the in-frame ones, with some missing. The sample has approximately 650,000 clones, less than 97% seen once. CD8 cells regarded as naive lacked CD45RO, were positively chosen for CCR7, and omitted terminally differentiated effector memory CD45RA+ cells. Specimen: naive CD8+ T cells sorted from blood. The receptor set was obtained from a woman aged 25 to 39 in good health.

The V call is TRBV27, the J call TRBJ2-1, with D maybe TRBD2 (5 bases). The V gene lost 4 bases and the J gene lost 1 base, with 11 bases spanning the gap. From germline, CDR1 is MNHEY and CDR2 SMNVEV (reference sequence). The CDR3 totals 15 residues. This CDR3 is CASSWVGGSYNEQFF. The CDR3 nucleotides are TGTGCCAGCAGTTGGGTTGGCGGGTCCTACAATGAGCAGTTCTTC.

The V gene is TRBV19, the J gene TRBJ1-5; TRBD1 matches 9 bases. The length of the CDR3 is 15 residues. Per the germline V gene, CDR1 is LNHDA and CDR2 is SQIVND (reference sequence). V was pared by 2 bases and J by 3 bases, with 2 bases of the junction left unmatched. CDR3 in amino acids: CASSITGGFNQPQHF. The CDR3 nucleotides read TGTGCCAGTAGTATAACAGGGGGCTTCAATCAGCCCCAGCATTTT.

The chain recombines TRBV29-1 with TRBJ2-2; the match to TRBD2 covers 8 bases. Germline V CDR1 and CDR2: SQVTM, ANQGSEA. J lost 1 base, V lost 5 bases, and 6 bases had no gene match. This CDR3 region has 15 residues. As DNA, the CDR3 is TGCAGCGTTACCTCGCGGGAGGAGAACACCGGGGAGCTGTTTTTT. Translation: CSVTSREENTGELFF.

V gene TRBV11-2 combines with J gene TRBJ2-5, with 9 bases lining up with TRBD1. The J call may not be correct, given that the DNA end is closer to TRBJ2-7. Germline assignment: CDR1 SGHAT and CDR2 FQNNGV. The CDR3 has 14 amino acids. The CDR3 protein is CASNSGTGSYEQYF. Here the CDR3 DNA reads TGTGCCAGCAACTCCGGGACAGGGTCATACGAGCAGTACTTC.

This sequence joins TRBV11-2 and TRBJ1-5; 8 bases map to TRBD1. Germline assignment: CDR1 SGHAT and CDR2 FQNNGV. The CDR3 length is 17 residues. The trim removed 3 bases at V and 1 base at J, leaving 8 bases unmatched. The CDR3 sequence: CASSLGQGAMSNQPQHF. The DNA of the CDR3 is TGTGCCAGCAGCTTGGGGCAGGGGGCCATGAGCAATCAGCCCCAGCATTTT.

The gene calls are TRBV19 and TRBJ1-1; D possibly corresponds to TRBD1 (6 bases). V was shortened by 7 bases and J by 0 bases, with 15 bases between the two germline ends. The CDR3 is made up of 15 amino acids. Germline V gene sequence: CDR1 LNHDA, CDR2 SQIVND (reference sequence). CDR3 DNA sequence: TGTGCCAGTATCCGTACAAGGGGGGTGAACACTGAAGCTTTCTTT. It is translated as CASIRTRGVNTEAFF.

Worth noting for this clone: Other DNA sequences in this specimen translate into the identical CDR3. The rearrangement uses TRBV5-1 and TRBJ2-5; D remains unclear. CDR1 is SGHRS and CDR2 is YFSETQ in the germline V gene. Trimming left V 7 bases short and J 5 bases short, with 9 bases between. CDR3 length equals 11 residues. For the CDR3, the DNA is TGCGCCAGCTCCCTCCAGGAGACCCAGTACTTC. Amino acids: CASSLQETQYF.

The rearrangement uses TRBV27 and TRBJ2-7, with 11 bases fitting TRBD2. J lost 2 bases, V lost 0 bases, and 3 bases had no gene match. CDR3 length equals 16 residues. Germline V gene lookup returns CDR1 MNHEY and CDR2 SMNVEV (reference sequence). The CDR3 DNA reads as TGTGCCAGCAGTTTATCAACTAGCGGGAGACCCTACGAGCAGTACTTC. It encodes CASSLSTSGRPYEQYF.

This rearrangement joins TRBV4-1 to TRBJ2-7; D gene unclear. Germline V gene sequence: CDR1 MGHRA, CDR2 YSYEKL. Trimming took 1 base from V and 4 from J, leaving 11 bases between them. This CDR3 has 14 amino acids. CDR3 sequence: CASSQGPMGYEQYF. The CDR3, as DNA: TGCGCCAGCAGCCAAGGCCCGATGGGTTACGAGCAGTACTTC.

Regarding this clone: Other nucleotide sequences in the sample specify the same CDR3. This sequence joins TRBV7-8 and TRBJ2-7; D unclear. Germline values: CDR1 SGHVS, CDR2 FQNEAQ. The CDR3 spans 11 residues. Between the trimmed V and J ends, which lost 2 bases and 5 bases, there was a span of 4 bases. This chain's CDR3 is CASSLLDEQYF. In nucleotides, the CDR3 is TGTGCCAGCAGCTTATTGGACGAGCAGTACTTC.

The V call is TRBV2, the J call TRBJ2-7, with TRBD1 matching over 10 bases. V lost 8 bases, J lost 2 bases, and 9 bases stayed unmatched. The CDR3 consists of 15 residues. Germline V CDR1 and CDR2: SNHLY, FYNNEI. DNA of the CDR3: TGTGCCAGCGGCGAAGGGACAGGGGCGACCTACGAGCAGTACTTC. The encoded protein is CASGEGTGATYEQYF.

This clone was counted once. The chain combines TRBV28 with TRBJ1-2; D is uncertain. CDR1 and CDR2 from the germline V gene are MDHEN and SYDVKM. V was trimmed by 3 bases and J by 5 bases, leaving 16 bases between them. The CDR3 contains 15 residues. CDR3 nucleotide sequence: TGTGCCAGCAGTTTGGGTGTGCAGGAGTGGTATGGCTACACCTTC. It codes for CASSLGVQEWYGYTF.

This chain uses TRBV7-8 with TRBJ2-7, with D hard to call. Trimming left V 5 bases short and J 1 base short, with 12 bases between. This CDR3 contains 14 residues. Germline loops: CDR1 SGHVS, CDR2 FQNEAQ. In DNA form, the CDR3 reads TGTGCCAGCAGCCCCGAACTTAGTTCCTACGAGCAGTACTTC. Translated: CASSPELSSYEQYF.

The chain carries TRBV27 and TRBJ2-1; 9 bases are a match to TRBD2. Germline V lookup: CDR1 MNHEY, CDR2 SMNVEV (reference sequence). Losses at the gene ends were 5 bases for V and 0 bases for J; bases not matched to a gene: 8. The CDR3 sequence is 17 residues long. DNA for the CDR3: TGTGCCAGCAGTCCCACTACTAGCGGGCTCTCCTACAATGAGCAGTTCTTC. It specifies CASSPTTSGLSYNEQFF.

This rearrangement joins TRBV2 to TRBJ1-2, with TRBD1 as a possible D gene (5 bases). V shed 8 bases and J shed 8 bases, with 21 bases lying between them. The CDR3 consists of 14 residues. Germline values: CDR1 SNHLY, CDR2 FYNNEI. CDR3 residues: CASDPGGDYVGYTF. CDR3 sequence (DNA): TGTGCCAGCGACCCTGGGGGGGATTATGTAGGCTACACCTTC.

The J gene is TRBJ1-5, the V gene TRBV6-1; no clear D gene. The V gene lost 7 bases and the J gene lost 3 bases, with 13 bases spanning the gap. The CDR3 loop spans 14 amino acids. CDR1 is MNHNS and CDR2 is SASEGT in the germline V gene. The CDR3 protein is CASTQRGANQPQHF. The CDR3 DNA follows: TGTGCCAGCACCCAGAGAGGTGCCAATCAGCCCCAGCATTTT.

The rearrangement links TRBV27 to TRBJ2-7; D may be TRBD2 (5 bases). There are 13 residues in the CDR3. Per germline, CDR1 MNHEY and CDR2 SMNVEV (reference sequence). V gave up 9 bases and J gave up 0 bases, with 12 bases separating them. The CDR3 loop is CASSHGGSYEQYF. In DNA form, the CDR3 reads TGTGCCAGTAGTCACGGAGGCTCCTACGAGCAGTACTTC.

V is TRBV5-8 and J is TRBJ2-7; 7 positions agree with TRBD1. The CDR3 sequence is 16 residues long. Germline CDR1 is SGHTS and CDR2 is YDEGEE. V lost 3 bases, J lost 1 base, and 10 bases stayed unmatched. The CDR3 reads CASSYHAETGSYEQYF. The CDR3 nucleotides read TGTGCCAGCAGCTACCACGCCGAGACAGGGTCCTACGAGCAGTACTTC.

The chain uses TRBV28 and TRBJ1-4; no definite D call. With 2 bases removed from V and 8 bases from J, the gap between germline ends came to 27 bases. This CDR3 has 19 residues. CDR1 and CDR2 from the germline V gene are MDHEN and SYDVKM. CDR3 sequence: CASSLNAGVTKFVGEKLFF. CDR3 sequence (DNA): TGTGCCAGCAGTTTAAATGCCGGAGTGACAAAATTCGTGGGGGAAAAACTGTTTTTT.

The chain employs TRBV27 and TRBJ1-2; possibly TRBD1 for D (5 bases). The CDR3 covers 14 residues. The V gene's germline CDR1 is MNHEY and CDR2 SMNVEV (reference sequence). The V end lost 0 bases, the J end lost 6 bases, and 11 bases lay between the germline ends. The CDR3 is CASSLSPQGHGYTF. CDR3 in DNA: TGTGCCAGCAGTTTATCGCCCCAGGGCCATGGCTACACCTTC.